One and the same sample provided the 19 T cell receptor beta chains below, sequenced in a study of Ad26.COV2.S vaccination and SARS-CoV-2 variants. As to treatment: 15 to 20 received Ad26.COV2.S at low or high dose, single or two shots; roughly five received placebo; per-sample allocation not given. Day 63 after the first vaccine or placebo injection was the time point for sampling. Libraries were prepared by immunoSEQ multiplex PCR; TCRdb keeps only in-frame clonotypes and omits some of them. The sample consists of some 420,000 clones, approximately 88% of them appearing once. Sequencing was performed on peripheral blood, taken in a trial of Ad26.COV2.S vaccine versus placebo. Receptors originate from a person between 18 and 60 years old who received the Ad26.COV2.S COVID-19 vaccine or a placebo.

This chain links TRBV6-5 with TRBJ1-6, with TRBD1 identical over 7 bases. CDR3 length equals 12 residues. With 9 bases clipped from V and 10 bases from J, the junction kept 6 bases outside the gene matches. Germline CDR1 MNHEY, CDR2 SVGAGI. The CDR3 here is CASSGGKSPLHF. In nucleotides, the CDR3 is TGTGCCAGTTCAGGGGGAAAATCACCCCTCCACTTT.

The chain combines TRBV4-1 with TRBJ1-2; D is unclear. V gave up 0 bases and J gave up 6 bases, with 8 bases separating them. Germline lookup yields CDR1 MGHRA and CDR2 YSYEKL. This CDR3 is built from 13 residues. CDR3 sequence: CASSQDHWDGYTF. The CDR3 nucleotides read TGCGCCAGCAGCCAAGATCATTGGGATGGCTACACCTTC.

The chain's CDR3 is CASSVQSRTNEKLFF. The CDR3 DNA is TGTGCCAGTAGTGTGCAGAGTAGAACTAATGAAAAACTGTTTTTT. V gene TRBV19 combines with J gene TRBJ1-4; D is undetermined. The V gene's germline CDR1 is LNHDA and CDR2 SQIVND (reference sequence). The CDR3 runs 15 residues. Trimming shortened V by 5 bases and J by 1 base, and 11 bases separated the two germline ends.

The chain links TRBV3-1 (or the pseudogene TRBV3-2) to TRBJ2-1, with TRBD1 matching 9 bases. This CDR3 is built from 15 residues. The V and J ends lost 2 bases and 8 bases, in that order; junction bases with no gene match: 7. CDR1 and CDR2 (germline): LGHDT, YNNKEL (reference sequence). DNA for the CDR3: TGTGCCAGCAGCCAAACAGGGGGCCCCCTCTATGAGCAGTTCTTC. Protein sequence: CASSQTGGPLYEQFF.

This chain joins TRBV5-6 and TRBJ1-4; D gene unclear. Germline V gene lookup returns CDR1 SGHDT and CDR2 YYEEEE. Trimming removed 7 bases at V and 0 bases at J, with 10 bases between. CDR3 length: 14 residues. The CDR3 coding sequence is TGTGCCAGCGGACGAGTTGCAACTAATGAAAAACTGTTTTTT. Translating it yields CASGRVATNEKLFF.

J is TRBJ2-5 and V is TRBV6-5, with D unresolved. The CDR3 sequence is 12 residues long. Germline-derived CDR1 and CDR2 are MNHEY and SVGAGI. V lost 7 bases and J 5 bases, leaving 11 bases between the germline ends. CDR3 nucleotides: TGTGCCAGCACCCCGACGGGCGAGACCCAGTACTTC. Protein product: CASTPTGETQYF.

In the case of this clone: One end of the junction does not line up with germline, which may come from a read error. This chain connects TRBV27 to TRBJ2-7; a weak D match, TRBD2 (6 bases). CDR3 length: 13 residues. Germline CDR1 and CDR2: MNHEY and SMNVEV (reference sequence). CDR3 loop: CASSPGTATSRDF. Written as DNA, the CDR3 is TGTGCCAGCAGTCCTGGGACCGCCACTAGCCGTGACTTC.

The chain uses TRBV4-1 and TRBJ2-4, with D unresolved. Germline-derived CDR1 and CDR2 are MGHRA and YSYEKL. The V gene lost 2 bases and the J gene lost 6 bases, with 11 bases spanning the gap. The CDR3 consists of 14 residues. CDR3 nucleotide sequence: TGCGCCAGCAGCCAAAATCCAGGCCTAAACATTCAGTACTTC. Translated, it gives CASSQNPGLNIQYF.

The chain recombines TRBV19 with TRBJ1-5; D gene unclear. The CDR3 has 15 amino acids. V was trimmed by 5 bases and J by 9 bases, leaving 20 bases between them. The germline V gene has CDR1 LNHDA and CDR2 SQIVND (reference sequence). The CDR3 DNA follows: TGTGCCAGTAGTCTCTCCGGATCTGCCCGTAGGCCCCAGCATTTT. Its protein is CASSLSGSARRPQHF. The complete variable domain, with remaining parts taken from reference TRBV19 and TRBJ1-5, reads DGGITQSPKYLFRKEGQNVTLSCEQNLNHDAMYWYRQDPGQGLRLIYYSQIVNDFQKGDIAEGYSVSREKKESFPLTVTSAQKNPTAFYLCASSLSGSARRPQHFGDGTRLSIL.

The chain links TRBV7-3 to TRBJ2-5, with D tentatively TRBD1 (6 bases). Per germline, CDR1 SGHTA and CDR2 FQGTGA. The CDR3 runs to 14 residues. V was cut by 4 bases and J by 2 bases, with 11 bases left in between. This CDR3 is CASSSPGDQETQYF. Written as DNA, the CDR3 is TGTGCCAGCAGCTCCCCAGGGGATCAAGAGACCCAGTACTTC.

The chain combines TRBV30 with TRBJ2-7; D is ambiguous. This CDR3 comprises 11 residues. The germline gives CDR1 GTSNPN, CDR2 SVGIG (reference sequence). The V end was cut by 4 bases, the J end by 4 bases, with 8 bases between. The CDR3 reads CAWTDQYEQYF. The CDR3 nucleotides are TGTGCCTGGACTGATCAGTACGAGCAGTACTTC. Complete variable domain (other parts from reference TRBV30 and TRBJ2-7): SQTIHQWPATLVQPVGSPLSLECTVEGTSNPNLYWYRQAAGRGLQLLFYSVGIGQISSEVPQNLSASRPQDRQFILSSKKLLLSDSGFYLCAWTDQYEQYFGPGTRLTVT.

The chain couples TRBV27 to TRBJ2-1, with TRBD2 identical over 11 bases. This CDR3 region has 16 residues. Germline V lookup: CDR1 MNHEY, CDR2 SMNVEV (reference sequence). V shed 0 bases, J shed 6 bases, and the junction held 4 bases outside the gene matches. CDR3 coding DNA: TGTGCCAGCAGTTTATCGATTAGCGGGGGGGCCAATGAGCAGTTCTTC. Amino acid sequence: CASSLSISGGANEQFF.

The V and J genes are TRBV19 and TRBJ1-6; unclear D gene. V lost 5 bases to trimming and J lost 9 bases, with 14 bases between them. This CDR3 comprises 14 residues. CDR1 is LNHDA and CDR2 is SQIVND in the germline V gene (reference sequence). The CDR3 bases are TGTGCCAGTAGTTTAGCGGGCCGACTTTCACCCCTCCACTTT. Translation gives CASSLAGRLSPLHF.

The chain uses TRBV4-1 and TRBJ2-5; D might be TRBD1 (6 bases). Germline V gene sequence: CDR1 MGHRA, CDR2 YSYEKL. Trimming stripped 1 base from V and 4 bases from J, with 10 bases between. The CDR3 loop spans 14 amino acids. The CDR3 bases are TGCGCCAGCAGCCAAGTACCCAGGGGAGAGACCCAGTACTTC. Protein: CASSQVPRGETQYF.

The chain recombines TRBV30 with TRBJ1-6; D is unclear. The CDR3 has 19 residues. The V end was cut by 2 bases, the J end by 7 bases, with 27 bases between. Germline V gene lookup returns CDR1 GTSNPN and CDR2 SVGIG (reference sequence). CDR3 sequence: CAWSLGMLAVTSTNSPLHF. The CDR3 region has the DNA TGTGCCTGGAGTTTAGGAATGTTGGCGGTAACCTCCACAAATTCACCCCTCCACTTT. The variable domain in full, with the rest retrieved from reference TRBV30 and TRBJ1-6, is SQTIHQWPATLVQPVGSPLSLECTVEGTSNPNLYWYRQAAGRGLQLLFYSVGIGQISSEVPQNLSASRPQDRQFILSSKKLLLSDSGFYLCAWSLGMLAVTSTNSPLHFGNGTRLTVT.

V usage is TRBV28 and J usage is TRBJ2-6; 7 bases fit TRBD1. The CDR3 runs to 17 residues. Germline assignment: CDR1 MDHEN and CDR2 SYDVKM. Trimming cost V 0 bases and J 2 bases; bases outside gene matches: 4. The CDR3 sequence is CASSLWTGIPGANVLTF. In nucleotides, the CDR3 is TGTGCCAGCAGTTTATGGACAGGGATACCTGGGGCCAACGTCCTGACTTTC.

V usage is TRBV7-2 and J usage is TRBJ2-7; D is unclear. The V gene's germline CDR1 is SGHTA and CDR2 FQGNSA. The CDR3 totals 14 residues. V was cut by 6 bases and J by 3 bases, with 15 bases left in between. The CDR3 spells CASSPAPGNYEQYF. In DNA, the CDR3 is TGTGCCAGCAGTCCGGCGCCGGGCAACTACGAGCAGTACTTC.

The chain links TRBV4-3 to TRBJ2-1; 10 bases line up with TRBD2. V lost 0 bases and J lost 2; bases outside the gene matches: 4. The CDR3 runs to 17 residues. Looked up from germline, CDR1 is LGHNA and CDR2 is YSLEER. The CDR3 sequence is CASSQDIAGGPYNEQFF. The CDR3 coding sequence is TGCGCCAGCAGCCAAGATATAGCGGGGGGTCCCTACAATGAGCAGTTCTTC.

This chain links TRBV3-1 (or the pseudogene TRBV3-2) with TRBJ1-1; D gene uncertain. Trimming cost V 5 bases and J 3 bases, with 19 bases left between them. Germline V CDR1 and CDR2: LGHDT, YNNKEL (reference sequence). CDR3 length equals 16 residues. The CDR3 sequence: CASSGEGPGMDTEAFF. The CDR3 coding sequence is TGTGCCAGCAGCGGCGAAGGTCCCGGGATGGACACTGAAGCTTTCTTT.